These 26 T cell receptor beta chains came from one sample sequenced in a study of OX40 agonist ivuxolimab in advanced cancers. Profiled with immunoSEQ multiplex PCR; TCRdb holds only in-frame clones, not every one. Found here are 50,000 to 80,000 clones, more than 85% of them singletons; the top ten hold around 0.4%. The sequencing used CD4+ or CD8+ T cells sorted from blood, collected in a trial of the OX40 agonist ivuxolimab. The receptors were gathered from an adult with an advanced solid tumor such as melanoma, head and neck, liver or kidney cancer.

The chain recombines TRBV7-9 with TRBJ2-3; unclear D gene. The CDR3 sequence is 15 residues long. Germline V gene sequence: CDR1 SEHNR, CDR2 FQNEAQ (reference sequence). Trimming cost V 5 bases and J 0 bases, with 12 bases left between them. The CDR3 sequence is CASSLSSDSTDTQYF. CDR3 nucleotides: TGTGCCAGCAGCCTGTCCTCGGACAGCACAGATACGCAGTATTTT.

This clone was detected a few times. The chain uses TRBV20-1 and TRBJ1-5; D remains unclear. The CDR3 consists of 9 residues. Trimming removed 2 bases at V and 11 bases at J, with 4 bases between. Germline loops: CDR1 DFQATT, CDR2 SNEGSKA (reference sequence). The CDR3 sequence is CSARRAQHF. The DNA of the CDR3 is TGCAGTGCTAGACGGGCCCAGCATTTT.

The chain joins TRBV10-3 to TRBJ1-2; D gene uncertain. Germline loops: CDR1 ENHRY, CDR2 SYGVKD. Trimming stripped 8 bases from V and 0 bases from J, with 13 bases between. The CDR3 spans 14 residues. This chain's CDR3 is CAISDRITNYGYTF. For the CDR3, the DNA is TGTGCCATCTCAGATAGGATTACTAACTATGGCTACACCTTC.

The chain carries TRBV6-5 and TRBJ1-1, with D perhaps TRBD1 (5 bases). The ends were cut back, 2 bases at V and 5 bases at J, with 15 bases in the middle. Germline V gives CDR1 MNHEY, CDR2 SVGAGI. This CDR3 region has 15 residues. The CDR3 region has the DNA TGTGCCAGCAGTTACCGGGGGGGTGTGCTTACTGAAGCTTTCTTT. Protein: CASSYRGGVLTEAFF.

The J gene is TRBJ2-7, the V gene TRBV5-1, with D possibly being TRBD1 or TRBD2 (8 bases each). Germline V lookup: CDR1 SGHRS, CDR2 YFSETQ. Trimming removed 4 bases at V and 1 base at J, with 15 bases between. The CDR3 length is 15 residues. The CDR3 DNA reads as TGCGCCAGCAGCCAGGGGGCGGGAGGTTCCTACGAGCAGTACTTC. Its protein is CASSQGAGGSYEQYF.

The CDR3 here is CASSRRTTDTQYF. CDR3 sequence (DNA): TGTGCCAGCTCACGTAGAACCACAGATACGCAGTATTTT. The genes are TRBV18 and TRBJ2-3, with no clear D. V dropped 4 bases and J dropped 2 bases, with 7 bases sitting between them. The CDR3 is 13 amino acids. CDR1 is KGHSH and CDR2 is LQKENI in the germline V gene.

CDR3 protein: CASSLQRTSGNTGELFF. DNA of the CDR3: TGTGCCAGCAGCTTACAGCGGACTAGCGGGAACACCGGGGAGCTGTTTTTT. This rearrangement joins TRBV7-2 to TRBJ2-2, with 10 bases identical to TRBD2. V trimming: 2 bases; J trimming: 1 base; junction bases outside the gene matches: 4. The CDR3 has 17 amino acids. Per germline, CDR1 SGHTA and CDR2 FQGNSA.

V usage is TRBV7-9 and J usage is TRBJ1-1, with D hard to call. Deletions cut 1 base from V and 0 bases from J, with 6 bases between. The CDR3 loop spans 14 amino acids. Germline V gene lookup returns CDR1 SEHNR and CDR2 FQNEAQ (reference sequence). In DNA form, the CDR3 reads TGTGCCAGCAGCTTAGAACAGATGAACACTGAAGCTTTCTTT. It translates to CASSLEQMNTEAFF.

This chain's CDR3 is CASSPFSGRANNEQFF. The CDR3, as DNA: TGTGCCAGCTCACCATTTAGCGGGAGGGCCAACAATGAGCAGTTCTTC. This chain connects TRBV18 to TRBJ2-1; TRBD2 agrees at 11 bases. The CDR3 runs to 16 residues. The V gene end was trimmed by 2 bases and the J gene end by 5 bases; junction bases not matched to a gene: 5. Per germline, CDR1 KGHSH and CDR2 LQKENI. The full variable domain, completed using reference TRBV18 and TRBJ2-1, is NAGVMQNPRHLVRRRGQEARLRCSPMKGHSHVYWYRQLPEEGLKFMVYLQKENIIDESGMPKERFSAEFPKEGPSILRIQQVVRGDSAAYFCASSPFSGRANNEQFFGPGTRLTVL.

The chain's CDR3 is CASSLYQASRQETQYF. The CDR3 DNA sequence: TGTGCCAGCAGCTTATATCAGGCTAGCAGGCAAGAGACCCAGTACTTC. The chain couples TRBV7-2 to TRBJ2-5; D might be TRBD2 (5 bases). CDR1 SGHTA and CDR2 FQGNSA come from the germline V gene. The V and J ends lost 2 bases and 2 bases respectively, with 15 bases between them. The CDR3 consists of 16 residues.

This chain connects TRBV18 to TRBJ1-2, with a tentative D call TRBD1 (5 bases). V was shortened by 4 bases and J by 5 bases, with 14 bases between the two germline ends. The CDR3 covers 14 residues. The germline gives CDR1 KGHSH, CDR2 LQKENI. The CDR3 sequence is CASSLGHQLYGYTF. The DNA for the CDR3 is TGTGCCAGCTCACTTGGACACCAGCTTTATGGCTACACCTTC. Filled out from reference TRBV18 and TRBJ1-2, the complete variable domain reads NAGVMQNPRHLVRRRGQEARLRCSPMKGHSHVYWYRQLPEEGLKFMVYLQKENIIDESGMPKERFSAEFPKEGPSILRIQQVVRGDSAAYFCASSLGHQLYGYTFGSGTRLTVV.

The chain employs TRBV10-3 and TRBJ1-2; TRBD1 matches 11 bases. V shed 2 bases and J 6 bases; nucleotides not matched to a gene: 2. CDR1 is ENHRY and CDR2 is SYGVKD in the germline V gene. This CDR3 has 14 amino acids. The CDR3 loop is CAISERGQGDGYTF. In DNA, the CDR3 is TGTGCCATCAGTGAGAGGGGACAGGGGGATGGCTACACCTTC.

The CDR3 reads CAISVQGFNYGYTF. The CDR3 bases are TGTGCCATCAGTGTCCAGGGATTCAACTATGGCTACACCTTC. V and J are TRBV10-3 and TRBJ1-2; perhaps TRBD1 as D (5 bases). The V gene's germline CDR1 is ENHRY and CDR2 SYGVKD. The V and J ends lost 4 bases and 2 bases respectively, with 11 bases between them. This CDR3 is built from 14 residues.

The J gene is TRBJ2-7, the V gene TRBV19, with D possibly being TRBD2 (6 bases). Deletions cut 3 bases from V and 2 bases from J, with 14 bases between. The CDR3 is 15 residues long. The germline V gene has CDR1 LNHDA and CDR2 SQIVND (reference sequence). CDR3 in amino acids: CASSMTGTGAYEQYF. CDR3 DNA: TGTGCCAGTAGTATGACCGGGACGGGGGCCTACGAGCAGTACTTC.

CDR3 region: CAWSLYAGGWEQFF. For the CDR3, the DNA is TGTGCCTGGAGTTTATATGCGGGAGGTTGGGAGCAGTTCTTC. This sequence joins TRBV30 and TRBJ2-1; 8 nucleotides agree with TRBD2. The CDR3 is 14 residues long. Germline V gene sequence: CDR1 GTSNPN, CDR2 SVGIG (reference sequence). V trimming: 2 bases; J trimming: 10 bases; junction bases outside the gene matches: 10.

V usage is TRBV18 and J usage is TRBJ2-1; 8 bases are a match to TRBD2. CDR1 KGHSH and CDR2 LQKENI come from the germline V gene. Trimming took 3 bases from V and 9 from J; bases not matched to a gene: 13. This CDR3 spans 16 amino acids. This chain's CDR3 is CASSPLDSGMGIEQFF. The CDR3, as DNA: TGTGCCAGCTCACCGCTAGATAGCGGGATGGGGATTGAGCAGTTCTTC. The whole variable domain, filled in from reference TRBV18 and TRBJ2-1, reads NAGVMQNPRHLVRRRGQEARLRCSPMKGHSHVYWYRQLPEEGLKFMVYLQKENIIDESGMPKERFSAEFPKEGPSILRIQQVVRGDSAAYFCASSPLDSGMGIEQFFGPGTRLTVL.

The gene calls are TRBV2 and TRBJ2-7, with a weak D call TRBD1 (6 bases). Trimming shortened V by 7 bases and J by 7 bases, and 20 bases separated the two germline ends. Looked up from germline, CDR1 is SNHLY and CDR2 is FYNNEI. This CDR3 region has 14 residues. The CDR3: CASMKDSQGGEQYF. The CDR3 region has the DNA TGTGCCAGCATGAAGGACTCCCAAGGGGGTGAGCAGTACTTC.

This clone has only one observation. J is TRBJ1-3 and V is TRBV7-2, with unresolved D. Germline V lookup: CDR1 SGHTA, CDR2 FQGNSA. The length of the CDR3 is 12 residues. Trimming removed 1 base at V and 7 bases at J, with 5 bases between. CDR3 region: CASSLGSNTIYF. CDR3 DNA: TGTGCCAGCAGCTTAGGGTCGAACACCATATATTTT.

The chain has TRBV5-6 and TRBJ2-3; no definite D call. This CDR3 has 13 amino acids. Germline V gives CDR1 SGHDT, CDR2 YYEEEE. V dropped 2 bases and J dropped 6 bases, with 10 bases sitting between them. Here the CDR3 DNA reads TGTGCCAGCAGCTTCCGGACCCTTGATACGCAGTATTTT. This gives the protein CASSFRTLDTQYF. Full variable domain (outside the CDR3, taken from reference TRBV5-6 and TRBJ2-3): DAGVTQSPTHLIKTRGQQVTLRCSPKSGHDTVSWYQQALGQGPQFIFQYYEEEERQRGNFPDRFSGHQFPNYSSELNVNALLLGDSALYLCASSFRTLDTQYFGPGTRLTVL.

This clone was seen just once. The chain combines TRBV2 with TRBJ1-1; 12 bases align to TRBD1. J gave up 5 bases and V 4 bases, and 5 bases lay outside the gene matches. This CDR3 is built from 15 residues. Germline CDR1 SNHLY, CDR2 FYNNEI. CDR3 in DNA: TGTGCCAGCAGTGGGGGACAGGGGGCAATGACTGAAGCTTTCTTT. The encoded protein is CASSGGQGAMTEAFF.

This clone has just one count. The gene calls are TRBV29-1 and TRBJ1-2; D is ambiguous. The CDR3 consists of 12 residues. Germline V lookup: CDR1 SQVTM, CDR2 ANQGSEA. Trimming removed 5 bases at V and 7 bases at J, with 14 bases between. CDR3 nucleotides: TGCAGCGTTCGGCCCCCTATTCGTGGCTACACCTTC. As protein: CSVRPPIRGYTF.

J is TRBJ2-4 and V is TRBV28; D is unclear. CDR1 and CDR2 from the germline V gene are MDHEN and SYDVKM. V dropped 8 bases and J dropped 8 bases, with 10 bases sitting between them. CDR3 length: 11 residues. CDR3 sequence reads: CASGNKYIQYF. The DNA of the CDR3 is TGTGCCAGCGGAAATAAGTACATTCAGTACTTC.

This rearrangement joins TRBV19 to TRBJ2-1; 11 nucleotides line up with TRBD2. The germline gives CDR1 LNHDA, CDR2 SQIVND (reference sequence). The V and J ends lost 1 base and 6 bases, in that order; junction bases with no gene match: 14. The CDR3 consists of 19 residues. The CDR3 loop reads CASSIASSGRKWATNEQFF. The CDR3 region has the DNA TGTGCCAGTAGTATAGCTTCTAGCGGGAGGAAATGGGCCACCAATGAGCAGTTCTTC.

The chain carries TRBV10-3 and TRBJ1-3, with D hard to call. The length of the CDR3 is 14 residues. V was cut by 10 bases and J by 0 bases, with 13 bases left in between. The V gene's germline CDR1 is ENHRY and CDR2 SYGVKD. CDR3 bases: TGTGCCACGCAGCTTGTCAGCTCTGGAAACACCATATATTTT. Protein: CATQLVSSGNTIYF.

CDR3 residues: CASSPSNALITPQHF. Written as DNA, the CDR3 is TGTGCCAGCTCACCAAGTAACGCGTTAATAACGCCCCAGCATTTT. The chain links TRBV18 to TRBJ1-5; D not resolved. The CDR3 contains 15 residues. V gave up 2 bases and J gave up 9 bases, with 17 bases separating them. Germline V gives CDR1 KGHSH, CDR2 LQKENI.

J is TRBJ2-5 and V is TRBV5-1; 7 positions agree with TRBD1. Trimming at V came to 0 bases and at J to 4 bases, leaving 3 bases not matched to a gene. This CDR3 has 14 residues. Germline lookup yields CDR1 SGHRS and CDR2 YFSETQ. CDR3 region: CASSLGQGLETQYF. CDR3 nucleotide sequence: TGCGCCAGCAGCTTGGGACAGGGTTTAGAGACCCAGTACTTC.